This entry is about one TCR beta chain. This entry belongs to a study of blood T cell repertoires in COVID-19. Study-wide background: PBMCs, B-cell-depleted T cells, or T cells provided the cDNA or gDNA that made up the material.

CDR1 SGHRS and CDR2 YFSETQ come from the germline V gene. Unmatched junction bases numbered 9, after V lost 4 bases and J lost 3 bases. There are 16 residues in the CDR3. Clones were sequenced by immunoSEQ multiplex PCR, and TCRdb holds only the in-frame ones, with some missing. This sample has about 49,000 clones, with roughly 86% found just once. This rearrangement joins TRBV5-1 to TRBJ2-1, with 8 bases fitting TRBD1. The sample comprised peripheral blood. This TCR came from a man aged 35-49 years with active COVID-19. The CDR3 sequence is CASSPDRVAIYNEQFF. Here the CDR3 DNA reads TGCGCCAGCAGCCCGGACAGGGTTGCCATCTACAATGAGCAGTTCTTC. Full variable domain (rest looked up from reference TRBV5-1 and TRBJ2-1): KAGVTQTPRYLIKTRGQQVTLSCSPISGHRSVSWYQQTPGQGLQFLFEYFSETQRNKGNFPGRFSGRQFSNSRSEMNVSTLELGDSALYLCASSPDRVAIYNEQFFGPGTRLTVL.